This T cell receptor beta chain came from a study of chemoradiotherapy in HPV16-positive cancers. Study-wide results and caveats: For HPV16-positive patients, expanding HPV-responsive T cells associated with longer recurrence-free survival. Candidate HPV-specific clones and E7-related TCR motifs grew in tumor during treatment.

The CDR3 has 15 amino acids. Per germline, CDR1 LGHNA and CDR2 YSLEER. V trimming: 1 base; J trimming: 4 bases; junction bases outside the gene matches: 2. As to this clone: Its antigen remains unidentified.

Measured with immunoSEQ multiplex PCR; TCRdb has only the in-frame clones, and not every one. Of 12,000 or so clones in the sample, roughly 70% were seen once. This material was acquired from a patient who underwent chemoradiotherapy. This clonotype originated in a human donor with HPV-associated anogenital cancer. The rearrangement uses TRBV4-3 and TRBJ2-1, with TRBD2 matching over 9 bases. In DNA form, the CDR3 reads TGCGCCAGCAGCCAAGGACTAGCGGTTTACAATGAGCAGTTCTTC. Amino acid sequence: CASSQGLAVYNEQFF.